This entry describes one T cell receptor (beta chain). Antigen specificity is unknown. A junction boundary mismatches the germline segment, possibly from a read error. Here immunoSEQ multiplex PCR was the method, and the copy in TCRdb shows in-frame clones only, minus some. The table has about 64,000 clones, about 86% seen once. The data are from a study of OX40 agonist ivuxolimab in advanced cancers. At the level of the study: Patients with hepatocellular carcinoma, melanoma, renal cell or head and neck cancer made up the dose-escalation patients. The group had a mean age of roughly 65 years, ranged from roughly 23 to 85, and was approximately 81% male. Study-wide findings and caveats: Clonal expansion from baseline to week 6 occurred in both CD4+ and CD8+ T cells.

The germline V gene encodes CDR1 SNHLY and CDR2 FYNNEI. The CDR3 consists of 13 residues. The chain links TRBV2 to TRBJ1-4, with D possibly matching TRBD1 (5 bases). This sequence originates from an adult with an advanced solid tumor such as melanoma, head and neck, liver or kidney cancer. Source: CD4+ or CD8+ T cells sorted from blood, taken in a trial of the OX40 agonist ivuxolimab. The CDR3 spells CASSEAVPGPLDF. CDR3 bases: TGTGCCAGCAGTGAAGCGGTTCCGGGACCACTCGATTTT. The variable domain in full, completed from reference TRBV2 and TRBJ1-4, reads EPEVTQTPSHQVTQMGQEVILRCVPISNHLYFYWYRQILGQKVEFLVSFYNNEISEKSEIFDDQFSVERPDGSNFTLKIRSTKLEDSAMYFCASSEAVPGPLDFGSGTQLSVL.